This TCR beta chain is drawn from a study of cytomegalovirus exposure and HLA in healthy donors (dated by TCRdb to about 2017). Background on the whole study: According to an earlier analysis of a few hundred of the donors, about 179 million T cells yielded roughly 110 million unique TCR beta sequences and about 300 Gb of sequence data. A later genetic analysis used genome-wide SNP genotypes for about 65% of the roughly 670 donors, treating that subset as a discovery cohort. Class I and class II HLA loci were covered by the typing at four-digit resolution. Typing coverage differed by locus: A, B, C, DRB1 and DQB1 were typed in roughly 620-630 donors, DQA1 in 522, DPA1 in approximately 610, and DPB1 in 450 to 480. The study aimed to test whether signatures of past pathogen exposure could be identified by cataloging public T cell receptors. Across roughly 420 genotyped donors of the cohort, an average of about 240,000 unique TCR beta nucleotide sequences per donor were sequenced, and about a sixth of those sequences were non-productive. Rather than drawing on any new phenotypic data, the later analysis identified candidate immune exposures from TCR beta sequences and the way those sequences occurred across donors. A later analysis re-examined previously published TCR beta repertoires from more than 650 donors and added high-resolution HLA genotyping to investigate patterns of TCR occurrence. Donor age, sex, ethnicity and CMV serostatus were collected together with the repertoire data. Along with the approximately 650-subject first cohort, a separate validation cohort of about 110 different subjects was used. To decide whether each TCR beta V gene segment behaved as functional or pseudogenic, an earlier analysis of 587 of the donors relied on high-throughput TCR beta sequencing. To predict cytomegalovirus infection status, the study brought together high-throughput TCR immunosequencing, statistical association of individual TCRs with disease status, and machine learning. The study profiled the T cell repertoires of some 610 subjects by immunosequencing and related them to cytomegalovirus serostatus. Every discovery cohort repertoire had been produced on one sequencing platform. Four or five DR-DQ haplotypes were handled as single units for association and clustering because linkage in the cohort was strong. The genetic ancestry cluster associated with self-reported Caucasian donors included 81% of the 398 genotyped donors. Roughly 320 gigabases of sequencing data and around 80 million unique TCR sequences made up an early release that covered some 640 HLA-typed donors.

What the work shows at the level of the full study, not this receptor alone: In a later analysis, about 17,000 TCR beta sequences were associated with specific HLA alleles at a false discovery rate of 0.05. Presence/absence analyses assumed roughly uniform sequencing depth across donors, an assumption that may not hold. V-gene and J-gene trimming of TCR beta chains was associated with a missense DCLRE1C variant in a later genetic analysis, and the association was replicated in an independent cohort. The sequencing pipeline was judged likely to have produced a cluster of highly shared sequence variants as a technical artifact. In vitro tests confirmed that a few of the cytomegalovirus-associated TCR beta chains recognize cytomegalovirus antigens. Because HLA typing was unavailable for some donors at each locus, only the typed subset was used in association tests. According to a later analysis, most CMV-associated TCR beta chains appeared to be HLA-restricted, and the HLA associations seemed to be driven largely by CMV exposure. A later analysis found that TCR association rates varied across HLA loci, with DRB1 alleles showing the most associated TCRs and HLA-C alleles the fewest. Some IMGT-functional V segments, including TRBV6-2 and TRBV6-3, could not be told apart with the 87-base-pair reads, so those segments were excluded. The only immune exposure information available for the cohort was CMV serostatus. In a later genetic analysis, fewer N-insertions in productive TCRs were reported among donors in an Asian-associated ancestry cluster than the roughly 700-donor mean. A later analysis found that HLA-associated TCR beta chains were more clonally expanded and had lower generation probabilities than equally common non-associated chains. It was suggested by the authors that the approach could potentially be generalized to other disease states and immunological phenotypes. In this cohort, only TCR beta chains were sequenced, and detectable features were limited by the absence of alpha or paired-chain data. Assigning TCR associations to individual alleles was difficult when HLA alleles, especially DR and DQ, strongly co-occurred. Because counts were too low, seventeen rarely observed V segments, including chromosome 9 orphons, were excluded from the earlier analysis of a few hundred of the donors. According to a later analysis, parvovirus B19, influenza, CMV and Epstein-Barr virus appeared linked to several top co-occurrence clusters. Most TCR sequences were observed very rarely across donors, whereas some public TCRs were present in many individuals. The classifier was reported to diagnose cytomegalovirus status with high specificity and sensitivity in both the original cohort and the validation cohort. In an earlier analysis of approximately 600 of the donors, most TCR beta V segments were observed in productive rearrangements about 87% or about 30% of the time, broadly matching IMGT annotations. Linkage disequilibrium might explain the correlated functional status among segregating V segments, but an unknown experimental factor could not be ruled out. The study listed 150 to 200 TCR beta chains as associated with cytomegalovirus. A further reported finding was that TCR beta sequences accurately predicted the HLA-A and HLA-B alleles for most subjects in the first cohort.

The library was obtained by the immunoSEQ multiplex PCR assay. For the multiplex PCR, a mixture combining 60 forward primers for TCR Vbeta segments and 13 reverse primers for TCR Jbeta segments was used. Amplification of the CDR3 region of rearranged TCR beta genes was performed with a multiplex PCR assay on genomic DNA. The Illumina HiSeq System was used to sequence the amplified TCR beta libraries as 87-base-pair reads. Per the authors' processing: Across the roughly 600 repertoires, a later analysis counted some 81 million unique TCR beta chains, roughly 11 million of which were shared by at least two donors. Raw reads were error-corrected and collapsed into unique sequences by a nearest-neighbor algorithm in which closely related sequences were merged to remove PCR and sequencing errors. Alignment of CDR3 sequences to IMGT reference sequences was used to assign V, D and J gene segments. For a sequence to be retained, a match of at least six nucleotides was required to both a V gene segment and a J gene segment. A rearrangement was called productive if the CDR3 had no stop codons and remained in frame with V and J, and every other rearrangement was called non-productive. CDR3 was defined by IMGT convention, running from the second conserved V-encoded cysteine to the conserved J-encoded phenylalanine. The earlier analysis of 587 of the donors excluded any sequence lacking an unambiguous match to a single V gene segment. An earlier analysis of some 610 of the donors called V segments functional above 56.7% productive rearrangements and segregating when the between-donor standard deviation exceeded 5%. A statistical classification framework was built for diagnosing cytomegalovirus status from the catalog of TCR beta chain sequences. V and J gene assignment, in a later analysis, came from comparing TCR nucleotide sequences with IMGT/GENE-DB human TR gene sequences. The TCRdist pipeline was used in a later analysis to assign CDR3 sequences and most-parsimonious VDJ recombination scenarios. In a later analysis, each TCR beta chain was defined by its CDR3 amino acid sequence together with its V-gene family, and reads without a unique V-gene family were excluded. In a later analysis, 450 to 600 highly shared, low-generation-probability nucleotide sequences were removed to address suspected cross-contamination and a sequencing artifact. A later analysis calculated a clonal expansion index for each public chain from normalized within-repertoire ranks of inferred template counts. Generation probabilities in a later analysis came from a VDJ recombination model fitted to out-of-frame rearrangements, and those results were checked against IGoR. In a later analysis, TCR-TCR, TCR-HLA and TCR-CMV co-occurrence was scored with hypergeometric tests, and a repertoire-size bias correction was applied to TCR pairs. A later analysis estimated false discovery rates by permuting HLA or CMV assignments 20 times. In a later analysis, co-occurring TCRs were grouped using DBSCAN, and TCRdist sequence similarity was added for clustering within HLA-allele-positive subsets. Repertoires with fewer than 30,000 or more than 120,000 public chains, plus five repertoires with anomalous nucleotide sharing, were excluded from co-occurrence clustering. TCRdb took over this immuneACCESS table, retaining in-frame rearrangements with V and J assigned. Such tables are incomplete; in checked studies, under half of the missing clones stem from an unresolved V gene, and the remainder is unexplained. That table is the source of V, J and clone size, and D and trimming were worked out from the DNA. This sample comprises about 190,000 clones, more than 70% of them detected only once. The biggest ten clones account for over 4% of the sample.

This clone occurred once. This receptor's antigen is unknown. The sample holds no much larger clone one base away, and base qualities are not on file. Trimming leaves V shorter by 5 bases and J shorter by 8 bases, with the junction holding 3 bases beyond the gene matches. CDR1 and CDR2, looked up from the germline V gene (reference sequence), are DFQATT and SNEGSKA. The CDR3 contains 11 residues, cysteine and phenylalanine counted. Left in the record is the CDR3 DNA by itself, 33 bases read in frame from the first base. In total, approximately 610 healthy bone marrow donors made up the cohort. Cohort members were all nominally healthy when sampled, although unrecorded immune exposures were likely present. The donor tested CMV seropositive, placing the donor among the roughly 300 seropositive members of the cohort. Each donor provided a peripheral blood sample, and peripheral blood mononuclear cells were used for TCR beta sequencing. The Qiagen DNeasy Blood Extraction Kit was used to extract genomic DNA from the blood cell samples.

The sequencing input was PBMCs. The V and J genes are TRBV20-1 and TRBJ2-1; 7 central nucleotides agree with TRBD1. This clonotype was obtained from a man aged 30 to 39 in good health and CMV-seropositive. Read as DNA, the sequence is TGCAGTGCTTCCCAGGGGGATGAGCAGTTCTTC. It is translated as CSASQGDEQFF.